The present T cell receptor (beta chain) was sequenced within a study of blood T cell repertoires in COVID-19. Study at large: From the United States, Italy and Spain came samples of acute and convalescent COVID-19. T cells, B-cell-depleted T cells, or PBMCs provided the cDNA or gDNA that served as material.

This clone appeared once. Authors' analysis steps: Estimated nucleated cell counts came from reference gene primer amplification. The repertoire was sequenced with immunoSEQ multiplex PCR; TCRdb's copy has only in-frame clones and lacks some. That table furnishes V, J and clone size, whereas the DNA furnished D and trimming. Among roughly 68,000 clones listed, approximately 81% were seen once. Trimming stripped 0 bases from V and 3 bases from J, with 8 bases between. This CDR3 spans 15 amino acids. Germline CDR1 and CDR2: SEHNR and FQNEAQ (reference sequence). This chain joins TRBV7-9 and TRBJ2-2, with a weak D call TRBD1 (6 bases). Sequencing used peripheral blood. This receptor was obtained from a man aged 50 or older with active COVID-19. The CDR3 nucleotides are TGTGCCAGCAGCTTAGCCGGGACACACACCGGGGAGCTGTTTTTT. Translating it yields CASSLAGTHTGELFF.